The present TCR beta chain was sequenced within a study of cytomegalovirus exposure and HLA in healthy donors. Study outcomes and limitations: In a later analysis, HLA-C alleles had the fewest associated TCRs, DRB1 alleles the most.

The germline V and J ends were trimmed by 0 bases and 0 bases, with 10 bases remaining between them. Germline CDR1 reads SGHRS; CDR2 reads YFSETQ. CDR3 length: 16 residues. This clone was detected once. Its antigen remains unknown. The PCR contained 60 Vbeta and 13 Jbeta primers. Assay used: immunoSEQ multiplex PCR; TCRdb lists only in-frame clones, some missing. The table includes about 170,000 clones, about 81% detected once. The sequence came from a woman under 30 in good health and CMV-seronegative. The specimen sequenced was PBMCs. V gene TRBV5-1 combines with J gene TRBJ1-3; possibly TRBD1 for D (5 bases). As DNA, the CDR3 is TGCGCCAGCAGCTTGGCCCCCGACAGCTCTGGAAACACCATATATTTT. Protein: CASSLAPDSSGNTIYF.